The clone carrying this TCR beta chain was observed a few times. In the source study's methods: Reference gene primer amplification yielded estimated nucleated cell counts. Libraries were prepared by immunoSEQ multiplex PCR; TCRdb keeps only in-frame clonotypes and omits some of them. The DNA gave D and trimming, while V, J and clone size come from that table. The sample contains some 490,000 clones, 80% to 90% of which appear only once. The data belong to a study of blood T cell repertoires in COVID-19. The overall study: The samples span acute and convalescent COVID-19 from the United States, Italy and Spain. Sample material is recorded as cDNA or gDNA derived from T cells, B-cell-depleted T cells, or PBMCs.

Sequencing was performed on peripheral blood. This TCR derives from a human donor in a cohort sampled during active COVID-19.

CDR3 in amino acids: CASSRSSGRALYNEQFF. As DNA, the CDR3 is TGTGCCAGTAGTCGCTCTAGCGGGAGGGCCTTATACAATGAGCAGTTCTTC. The gene calls are TRBV19 and TRBJ2-1; 12 bases align to TRBD2. J gave up 4 bases and V 5 bases, and 9 bases lay outside the gene matches. CDR1 is LNHDA, CDR2 SQIVND, per germline (reference sequence). The CDR3 is 17 amino acids.